This TCR beta chain came from a study of blood T cell repertoires in COVID-19. Study information: Sources were T cells, B-cell-depleted T cells, or PBMCs; the material itself was cDNA or gDNA.

The Seattle patients joined while their infection was active and were tracked longitudinally afterward. Authors' data handling: By means of reference gene primer amplification, nucleated cell counts were estimated. This table comes from immunoSEQ multiplex PCR, and its TCRdb copy is limited to in-frame clones, with some not included. From that table come the V and J calls and clone size; the DNA was used to work out D and trimming. The table lists approximately 500,000 clones, 85% to 90% of them singletons. Material for sequencing was peripheral blood. This sequence was found in a woman aged 45-65 years with COVID-19, enrolled during active disease.

CDR3 DNA: TGTGCCATCAGTGTATCGGACAGGGAGAAACTGTTTTTT. Translated: CAISVSDREKLFF. This chain connects TRBV10-3 to TRBJ1-4, with 8 bases that match TRBD1. The CDR3 extends over 13 amino acids. Germline V gene sequence: CDR1 ENHRY, CDR2 SYGVKD. Trimming at V came to 4 bases and at J to 11 bases, leaving 6 bases not matched to a gene.